This T cell receptor (beta chain) was identified during a study of CD8+ T cells in alopecia areata. About the research overall: Treated patients swallowed 5 to 10 mg of oral tofacitinib twice daily. The study gave tofacitinib for 6 to 18 months, then 6 months off drug. General study results and limits: Possibly because of HLA-related factors, TCR sharing was less clear across patients than in mice.

About this clone: Its antigen is currently unknown.

TCR sequencing used cDNA made by reverse transcription of extracted RNA. The repertoire was sequenced with immunoSEQ multiplex PCR; TCRdb's copy has only in-frame clones and lacks some. Of about 150,000 clones in the sample, roughly 50% were seen once. CDR1 is SQVTM and CDR2 is ANQGSEA in the germline V gene. Trimming removed 2 bases at V and 6 bases at J, with 1 base between. CDR3 length equals 9 residues. The V and J genes are TRBV29-1 and TRBJ1-2; D not certain. This receptor was taken from a human donor with alopecia areata. The sequenced sample was CD4+ T cells sorted from blood, obtained at week 0. CDR3 DNA sequence: TGCAGCGTTGAAAATGGCTACACCTTC. This codes for CSVENGYTF. Drawing the rest from reference TRBV29-1 and TRBJ1-2, the complete variable domain is SAVISQKPSRDICQRGTSLTIQCQVDSQVTMMFWYRQQPGQSLTLIATANQGSEATYESGFVIDKFPISRPNLTFSTLTVSNMSPEDSSIYLCSVENGYTFGSGTRLTVV.